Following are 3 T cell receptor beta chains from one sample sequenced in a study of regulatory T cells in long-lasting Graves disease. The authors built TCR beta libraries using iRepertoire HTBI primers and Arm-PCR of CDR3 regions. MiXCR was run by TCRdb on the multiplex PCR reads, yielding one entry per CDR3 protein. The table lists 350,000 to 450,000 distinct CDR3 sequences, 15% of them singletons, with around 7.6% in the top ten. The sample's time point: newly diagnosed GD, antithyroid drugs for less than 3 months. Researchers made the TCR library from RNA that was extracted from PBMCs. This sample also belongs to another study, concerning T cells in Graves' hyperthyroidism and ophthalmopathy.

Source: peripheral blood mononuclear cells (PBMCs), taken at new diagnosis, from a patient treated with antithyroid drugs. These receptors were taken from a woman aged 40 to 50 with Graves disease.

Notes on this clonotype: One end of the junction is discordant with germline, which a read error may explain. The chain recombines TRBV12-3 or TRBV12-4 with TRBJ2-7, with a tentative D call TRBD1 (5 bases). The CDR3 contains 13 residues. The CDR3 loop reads CASSLAGNGEQYF. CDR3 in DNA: TGTGCCAGCAGCTTAGCAGGGAACGGGGAGCAGTACTTC.

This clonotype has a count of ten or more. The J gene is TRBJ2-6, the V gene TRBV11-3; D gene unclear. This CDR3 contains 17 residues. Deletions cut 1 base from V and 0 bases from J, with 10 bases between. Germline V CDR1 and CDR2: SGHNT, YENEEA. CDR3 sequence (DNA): TGTGCCAGCAGCTTAGGGTGGCCGAGCTCTGGGGCCAACGTCCTGACTTTC. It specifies CASSLGWPSSGANVLTF.

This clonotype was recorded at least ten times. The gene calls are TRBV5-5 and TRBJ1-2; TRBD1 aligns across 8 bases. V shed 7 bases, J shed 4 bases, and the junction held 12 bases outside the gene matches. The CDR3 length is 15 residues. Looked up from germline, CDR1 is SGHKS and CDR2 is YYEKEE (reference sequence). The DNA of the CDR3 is TGTGCCAGCCTCTCGAGCGGACAGGGCGGCTATGGCTACACCTTC. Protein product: CASLSSGQGGYGYTF.